The 25 T cell receptor beta chains given below trace back to one sample, sequenced in a study of long-term antiretroviral therapy in people with HIV. The authors ran the immunoSEQ assay, v3.0, at survey level. The repertoire was sequenced with immunoSEQ multiplex PCR; TCRdb's copy has only in-frame clones and lacks some. The sample contains some 40,000 clones, roughly four fifths of which appear only once. Here the sequenced sample was unsorted PBMCs, taken 1 year after starting antiretroviral therapy. These receptors came from a man aged 18 to 30 with HIV.

This chain joins TRBV5-1 and TRBJ2-1; 11 nucleotides agree with TRBD2. This CDR3 has 16 residues. Germline V gene data show CDR1 as SGHRS and CDR2 as YFSETQ. V shed 4 bases, J shed 2 bases, and the junction held 5 bases outside the gene matches. The CDR3 loop reads CASSTLAGVTYNEQFF. The CDR3 bases are TGCGCCAGCAGCACACTAGCGGGAGTGACCTACAATGAGCAGTTCTTC.

This clone was detected a few times. This chain joins TRBV11-2 and TRBJ2-7; no clear D gene. The V and J ends lost 3 bases and 6 bases respectively, with 9 bases between them. CDR1 and CDR2 (germline): SGHAT, FQNNGV. The CDR3 totals 12 residues. Here the CDR3 reads CASSFPGLEQYF. The CDR3 DNA follows: TGTGCCAGCAGCTTTCCAGGCCTCGAGCAGTACTTC.

The rearrangement links TRBV9 to TRBJ2-2, with D possibly TRBD2 on 5 matching bases. With 5 bases removed from V and 1 base from J, the gap between germline ends came to 12 bases. The CDR3 runs 15 residues. Germline V gene lookup returns CDR1 SGDLS and CDR2 YYNGEE. The CDR3 is CASSRGGLNTGELFF. The CDR3 region has the DNA TGTGCCAGCAGTCGCGGCGGGTTGAACACCGGGGAGCTGTTTTTT.

The chain has TRBV7-7 and TRBJ2-7; TRBD1 matches 8 bases. Trimming removed 5 bases from V and 6 bases from J; junction bases left unmatched: 6. This CDR3 has 13 residues. Per germline, CDR1 SSHAT and CDR2 FNYEAQ (reference sequence). CDR3 nucleotides: TGTGCCAGCAGCCGCGGACAGGGATCCGAGCAGTACTTC. It codes for CASSRGQGSEQYF.

The chain employs TRBV25-1 and TRBJ2-1; tentatively, D is TRBD1 (6 bases). The V end was cut by 5 bases, the J end by 0 bases, with 11 bases between. The CDR3 sequence is 15 residues long. The germline V gene encodes CDR1 MGHDK and CDR2 SYGVNS. The CDR3 DNA follows: TGTGCCAGCAGTTCTAAGGACAGCTCCTACAATGAGCAGTTCTTC. Amino acid sequence: CASSSKDSSYNEQFF.

V and J are TRBV7-9 and TRBJ1-1, with 9 bases aligning to TRBD1. The CDR3 is 14 residues long. The V gene's germline CDR1 is SEHNR and CDR2 FQNEAQ (reference sequence). The V and J ends lost 5 bases and 7 bases, in that order; junction bases with no gene match: 8. As DNA, the CDR3 is TGTGCCAGCAGCCAGACAGGGGGGGTGAGTGAAGCTTTCTTT. Residues: CASSQTGGVSEAFF.

CDR3 in amino acids: CASSLTGVPPNEKLFF. Written as DNA, the CDR3 is TGTGCCAGCAGTTTGACAGGGGTACCCCCAAATGAAAAACTGTTTTTT. The chain is built from TRBV27 and TRBJ1-4, with TRBD1 identical over 8 bases. The CDR3 has 16 amino acids. Germline V gives CDR1 MNHEY, CDR2 SMNVEV (reference sequence). Trimming took 3 bases from V and 5 from J; bases not matched to a gene: 8.

The chain has TRBV19 and TRBJ1-2, with D possibly matching TRBD1 (6 bases). The length of the CDR3 is 14 residues. Deletions cut 5 bases from V and 7 bases from J, with 17 bases between. The germline V gene encodes CDR1 LNHDA and CDR2 SQIVND (reference sequence). In nucleotides, the CDR3 is TGTGCCAGTAGTTTCCTGCGGGGGGCCCTTGGCTACACCTTC. It encodes CASSFLRGALGYTF.

The chain joins TRBV18 to TRBJ2-1; TRBD1 might be the D (6 bases). Germline lookup yields CDR1 KGHSH and CDR2 LQKENI. The CDR3 runs to 14 residues. V gave up 3 bases and J gave up 4 bases, with 10 bases separating them. The CDR3 DNA follows: TGTGCCAGCTCACCTGGACAGACATACAATGAGCAGTTCTTC. This encodes CASSPGQTYNEQFF.

The rearrangement links TRBV27 to TRBJ2-5, with TRBD2 identical over 7 bases. The CDR3 runs 15 residues. J gave up 4 bases and V 3 bases, and 8 bases lay outside the gene matches. Germline V gene sequence: CDR1 MNHEY, CDR2 SMNVEV (reference sequence). CDR3 protein: CASSLVPSGLETQYF. DNA for the CDR3: TGTGCCAGCAGTTTGGTCCCTAGCGGACTAGAGACCCAGTACTTC.

This clone was counted once. The CDR3 loop is CASRGGQGSYGYTF. For the CDR3, the DNA is TGTGCCAGCAGGGGAGGGCAGGGGAGCTATGGCTACACCTTC. The V gene is TRBV27, the J gene TRBJ1-2; tentative D call: TRBD1 (6 bases). The CDR3 has 14 amino acids. Germline lookup yields CDR1 MNHEY and CDR2 SMNVEV (reference sequence). Trimming pared 6 bases from V and 4 bases from J, leaving 15 bases between.

CDR3 in DNA: TGTGCCAGCAGCCGACAGGGGATTGAGCAGTTCTTC. Translation gives CASSRQGIEQFF. The chain uses TRBV7-9 and TRBJ2-1; the match to TRBD1 covers 8 bases. In germline, CDR1 is SEHNR, CDR2 FQNEAQ (reference sequence). The CDR3 runs 12 residues. J was trimmed by 9 bases and V by 5 bases; bases with no gene match: 3.

The chain has TRBV19 and TRBJ1-5; the D gene is possibly TRBD1 (5 bases). The CDR3 has 16 amino acids. Trimming left V 0 bases short and J 6 bases short, with 15 bases between. Germline V gene data show CDR1 as LNHDA and CDR2 as SQIVND (reference sequence). CDR3 protein: CASSIEKGWGGQPQHF. CDR3 coding DNA: TGTGCCAGTAGTATAGAGAAGGGCTGGGGGGGTCAGCCCCAGCATTTT.

V gene TRBV5-1 combines with J gene TRBJ2-7; 10 bases map to TRBD1. Germline V CDR1 and CDR2: SGHRS, YFSETQ. The CDR3 is 14 amino acids. Trimming removed 4 bases from V and 7 bases from J; junction bases left unmatched: 8. This chain's CDR3 is CASSPRQGAGEQYF. The CDR3 nucleotides read TGCGCCAGCAGCCCCAGACAGGGGGCTGGAGAGCAGTACTTC.

The gene calls are TRBV5-1 and TRBJ1-1, with TRBD1 matching over 7 bases. The trim removed 1 base at V and 4 bases at J, leaving 7 bases unmatched. In germline, CDR1 is SGHRS, CDR2 YFSETQ. The CDR3 extends over 15 amino acids. This CDR3 reads CASSLKGAPGTEAFF. The CDR3, as DNA: TGCGCCAGCAGCTTGAAGGGGGCGCCGGGCACTGAAGCTTTCTTT.

This chain's CDR3 is CATSRGWGPEPQDNQPQHF. The CDR3, as DNA: TGTGCCACCAGCAGAGGTTGGGGTCCTGAACCCCAGGACAATCAGCCCCAGCATTTT. The chain has TRBV15 and TRBJ1-5; D is unclear. Germline assignment: CDR1 LNHNV and CDR2 YYDKDF (reference sequence). The CDR3 loop spans 19 amino acids. The V end lost 1 base, the J end lost 3 bases, and 22 bases lay between the germline ends.

The CDR3 is CASREFEQYF. The DNA for the CDR3 is TGTGCCAGCAGAGAGTTCGAGCAGTACTTC. The chain carries TRBV5-6 and TRBJ2-7; D gene ambiguous. Deletions cut 5 bases from V and 6 bases from J, with 6 bases between. This CDR3 spans 10 amino acids. The germline CDR1 and CDR2 sequences are SGHDT and YYEEEE.

This chain joins TRBV27 and TRBJ2-7; 8 bases fit TRBD1. The V gene end was trimmed by 2 bases and the J gene end by 4 bases; junction bases not matched to a gene: 10. Germline CDR1 MNHEY, CDR2 SMNVEV (reference sequence). The length of the CDR3 is 16 residues. This chain's CDR3 is CASSLDRGQVLYEQYF. CDR3 sequence (DNA): TGTGCCAGCAGTTTAGACAGGGGCCAAGTACTGTACGAGCAGTACTTC.

The chain carries TRBV19 and TRBJ2-7, with 11 bases fitting TRBD1. Per the germline V gene, CDR1 is LNHDA and CDR2 is SQIVND (reference sequence). V lost 5 bases, J lost 4 bases, and 4 bases stayed unmatched. The CDR3 extends over 14 amino acids. The CDR3 region has the DNA TGTGCCAGTAGTCCGGGACAGGGGGTTTACGAGCAGTACTTC. It translates to CASSPGQGVYEQYF.

Notes on this clone: Other DNA sequences in this sample translate to the same CDR3. This chain links TRBV6-5 with TRBJ2-7, with 10 bases identical to TRBD1. J lost 5 bases, V lost 5 bases, and 6 bases had no gene match. The CDR3 extends over 14 amino acids. CDR1 and CDR2 from the germline V gene are MNHEY and SVGAGI. The CDR3 coding sequence is TGTGCCAGCAGTCAGACAGGGGGCAGGAACGAGCAGTACTTC. This codes for CASSQTGGRNEQYF.

This rearrangement joins TRBV21-1 to TRBJ1-2; TRBD1, the table's D call, lacks a check against the DNA. TRBV21-1 is designated a pseudogene. The CDR3 consists of 16 residues. DNA for the CDR3: TGTGCCAGCAGCAAAGTAACCGGCGGAGACAGTTATGGCTACACCTTC. Translation gives CASSKVTGGDSYGYTF.

This rearrangement joins TRBV28 to TRBJ1-2; D remains ambiguous. Trimming cost V 3 bases and J 0 bases, with 11 bases left between them. The germline V gene has CDR1 MDHEN and CDR2 SYDVKM. CDR3 length: 15 amino acids. CDR3 sequence (DNA): TGTGCCAGCAGTTTTACAGTGGGCGCTAACTATGGCTACACCTTC. Translation gives CASSFTVGANYGYTF.

This rearrangement joins TRBV5-1 to TRBJ2-5; no clear D. Trimming took 3 bases from V and 2 from J, leaving 11 bases between them. Per germline, CDR1 SGHRS and CDR2 YFSETQ. The CDR3 is 14 amino acids. The CDR3 is CASSSRYSQETQYF. The DNA of the CDR3 is TGCGCCAGCAGCTCCCGGTACAGTCAAGAGACCCAGTACTTC.

The chain recombines TRBV7-8 with TRBJ2-4, with 13 bases that match TRBD2. CDR1 is SGHVS, CDR2 FQNEAQ, per germline. V lost 2 bases, J lost 1 base, and 8 bases stayed unmatched. The CDR3 sequence is 19 residues long. The CDR3 DNA reads TGTGCCAGCAGCTTAAGAGAACTAGCGGGAGGGATGGCCAAAAACATTCAGTACTTC. It encodes CASSLRELAGGMAKNIQYF. Using reference TRBV7-8 and TRBJ2-4 for the parts outside the CDR3, the full variable domain is GAGVSQSPRYKVAKRGQDVALRCDPISGHVSLFWYQQALGQGPEFLTYFQNEAQLDKSGLPSDRFFAERPEGSVSTLKIQRTQQEDSAVYLCASSLRELAGGMAKNIQYFGAGTRLSVL.

The rearrangement links TRBV7-3 to TRBJ2-1; D might be TRBD2 (5 bases). The CDR3 has 15 residues. Germline values: CDR1 SGHTA, CDR2 FQGTGA. Deletions cut 0 bases from V and 7 bases from J, with 13 bases between. CDR3 amino acids: CASSLTGRTQNEQFF. CDR3 DNA sequence: TGTGCCAGCAGCTTAACTGGGCGGACTCAAAATGAGCAGTTCTTC.